This entry lists 23 T cell receptor beta chains sequenced from one sample in a study of cytotoxic CD8 clonotypes in ibrutinib-treated CLL. Sequencing used immunoSEQ multiplex PCR; TCRdb keeps in-frame clones, though not all of them. The table lists 200,000 to 250,000 clones, more than 75% of them singletons. This specimen consisted of PBMCs, obtained after 12 months of ibrutinib treatment. The receptor set was obtained from a human donor with chronic lymphocytic leukemia.

The chain employs TRBV6-4 and TRBJ1-1; 9 positions match TRBD1. The CDR3 loop spans 13 amino acids. V gave up 8 bases and J gave up 4 bases; unmatched junction bases: 5. CDR1 is MRHNA, CDR2 SNTAGT, per germline. The CDR3 nucleotides read TGTGCCAGCGGGAGACAGGGGGGCACTGAAGCTTTCTTT. This sequence encodes CASGRQGGTEAFF.

This clone was detected once. The genes are TRBV6-4 and TRBJ1-1; possibly TRBD1 for D (6 bases). CDR3 length: 14 residues. Germline CDR1 is MRHNA and CDR2 is SNTAGT. V lost 6 bases and J lost 2, with 13 bases in between. Here the CDR3 reads CASRSGGANTEAFF. CDR3 nucleotides: TGTGCCAGCAGGTCGGGGGGGGCTAACACTGAAGCTTTCTTT.

In its sample, this clone was seen once. This sequence joins TRBV13 and TRBJ2-4; D could derive from TRBD1 or TRBD2 (5 bases each). The CDR3 has 16 amino acids. CDR1 is PRHDT and CDR2 is FYEKMQ in the germline V gene (reference sequence). Deletions cut 6 bases from V and 3 bases from J, with 18 bases between. The CDR3 here is CASSLSVRGHKNIQYF. The CDR3 DNA reads as TGTGCCAGCAGTTTGTCGGTGAGGGGTCACAAAAACATTCAGTACTTC.

The chain is built from TRBV6-5 and TRBJ1-1; D gene unclear. The CDR3 is 11 residues long. Trimming cost V 6 bases and J 0 bases, with 2 bases left between them. From germline, CDR1 is MNHEY and CDR2 SVGAGI. The chain's CDR3 is CASRVNTEAFF. The CDR3 region has the DNA TGTGCCAGCAGGGTGAACACTGAAGCTTTCTTT.

The CDR3 is CASSPQDYGYTF. The CDR3 DNA follows: TGTGCCAGCAGCCCCCAGGATTATGGCTACACCTTC. The chain employs TRBV21-1 and TRBJ1-2; TRBD1 reflects the table's D call only, with no check against the DNA. TRBV21-1 is marked as a pseudogene. CDR3 length: 12 residues.

This clone was seen a few times. V is TRBV15 and J is TRBJ1-1, with a weak D call TRBD1 (5 bases). Trimming shortened V by 5 bases and J by 7 bases, and 11 bases separated the two germline ends. The length of the CDR3 is 12 residues. From germline, CDR1 is LNHNV and CDR2 YYDKDF (reference sequence). CDR3 in DNA: TGTGCCACCAGCGGGTGGGGGGATGAAGCTTTCTTT. Its protein is CATSGWGDEAFF.

The chain recombines TRBV18 with TRBJ2-3; 10 bases map to TRBD2. Per the germline V gene, CDR1 is KGHSH and CDR2 is LQKENI. V lost 3 bases and J lost 6; bases outside the gene matches: 9. This CDR3 is 16 amino acids long. Here the CDR3 reads CASSPSLAGGKDTQYF. The CDR3, as DNA: TGTGCCAGCTCACCGTCCTTAGCGGGGGGCAAGGATACGCAGTATTTT.

CDR3 loop: CASSQDPSGGYNEQFF. The CDR3 DNA is TGTGCCAGCAGCCAAGATCCTAGCGGGGGTTACAATGAGCAGTTCTTC. This chain connects TRBV4-2 to TRBJ2-1, with TRBD2 identical over 10 bases. V lost 0 bases to trimming and J lost 4 bases; unmatched junction nucleotides: 3. This CDR3 is 16 amino acids long. Germline CDR1 is LGHNA and CDR2 is YNFKEQ.

This clone showed up just a few times. This sequence joins TRBV5-1 and TRBJ2-3; 8 bases match TRBD1. The trim removed 4 bases at V and 0 bases at J, leaving 13 bases unmatched. Germline V gene lookup returns CDR1 SGHRS and CDR2 YFSETQ. This CDR3 spans 18 amino acids. CDR3 bases: TGCGCCAGCAGCGCTGGGACAGGAGGAGACCCCAGCACAGATACGCAGTATTTT. It encodes CASSAGTGGDPSTDTQYF.

This clone was seen only once. The chain has TRBV14 and TRBJ1-3; 8 bases map to TRBD1. V gave up 1 base and J gave up 0 bases; unmatched junction bases: 11. Germline-derived CDR1 and CDR2 are SGHDN and FVKESK. The CDR3 spans 19 residues. The CDR3 reads CASSQAVGQGPISGNTIYF. The CDR3 coding sequence is TGTGCCAGCAGCCAAGCGGTAGGACAGGGACCCATCTCTGGAAACACCATATATTTT. Full variable domain (rest looked up from reference TRBV14 and TRBJ1-3): EAGVTQFPSHSVIEKGQTVTLRCDPISGHDNLYWYRRVMGKEIKFLLHFVKESKQDESGMPNNRFLAERTGGTYSTLKVQPAELEDSGVYFCASSQAVGQGPISGNTIYFGEGSWLTVV.

The V and J genes are TRBV28 and TRBJ2-1; D perhaps matches TRBD1 (6 bases). Looked up from germline, CDR1 is MDHEN and CDR2 is SYDVKM. This CDR3 is built from 16 residues. V was clipped by 3 bases and J by 1 base, with 13 bases between them. The CDR3 coding sequence is TGTGCCAGCAGTTTTCTTGGACAGCGATCCTACAATGAGCAGTTCTTC. Translating gives CASSFLGQRSYNEQFF.

A note on this clone: At one end, the junction sequence differs from germline, possibly due to a read error. The J gene is TRBJ2-3, the V gene TRBV7-7, with D perhaps TRBD2 (5 bases). This CDR3 is built from 13 residues. Per germline, CDR1 SSHAT and CDR2 FNYEAQ (reference sequence). The CDR3 DNA follows: TGTGCTAGCAGCTTAGCGAGCATAGATACGCAGTATTTT. Translation: CASSLASIDTQYF.

The chain carries TRBV13 and TRBJ1-1; D is perhaps TRBD1 (6 bases). V lost 5 bases and J 7 bases, leaving 11 bases between the germline ends. The CDR3 extends over 12 amino acids. Germline assignment: CDR1 PRHDT and CDR2 FYEKMQ (reference sequence). CDR3 in DNA: TGTGCCAGCAGCATCAGGACAGTTGAAGCTTTCTTT. As protein: CASSIRTVEAFF.

The V gene is TRBV19, the J gene TRBJ2-7; no clear D gene. The CDR3 has 13 residues. V was pared by 3 bases and J by 1 base, with 7 bases between. The germline gives CDR1 LNHDA, CDR2 SQIVND (reference sequence). The CDR3 DNA is TGTGCCAGTAGTATCCAGGAGTCCTACGAGCAGTACTTC. Amino acid sequence: CASSIQESYEQYF.

The chain couples TRBV28 to TRBJ2-2, with D possibly matching TRBD1 (5 bases). CDR1 is MDHEN, CDR2 SYDVKM, per germline. V lost 3 bases, J lost 4 bases, and 21 bases lay in between. The length of the CDR3 is 18 residues. CDR3 DNA: TGTGCCAGCAGTTTCGGTCTACGCAGGACATTGTTCACCGGGGAGCTGTTTTTT. Encoded protein: CASSFGLRRTLFTGELFF. The entire variable domain, with the rest obtained from reference TRBV28 and TRBJ2-2, is as follows: DVKVTQSSRYLVKRTGEKVFLECVQDMDHENMFWYRQDPGLGLRLIYFSYDVKMKEKGDIPEGYSVSREKKERFSLILESASTNQTSMYLCASSFGLRRTLFTGELFFGEGSRLTVL.

This clone was seen more than once but under ten times. CDR3: CASSSERGREQYF. CDR3 in DNA: TGTGCCAGCAGCTCAGAGCGGGGTCGCGAGCAGTACTTC. The chain recombines TRBV7-6 with TRBJ2-7, with 7 nucleotides matching TRBD2. The CDR3 contains 13 residues. The J segment lost 6 bases and the V segment lost 4 bases, leaving 6 bases of the junction unmatched. Germline assignment: CDR1 SGHVS and CDR2 FNYEAQ.

This clone turned up a few times. The genes are TRBV27 and TRBJ2-7, with TRBD1 as a possible D gene (6 bases). The CDR3 extends over 13 amino acids. CDR1 MNHEY and CDR2 SMNVEV come from the germline V gene (reference sequence). V gave up 6 bases and J gave up 9 bases, with 18 bases separating them. As DNA, the CDR3 is TGTGCCAGCAGCCCCGCCGGACAGTCTCGGCAGTACTTC. Its protein is CASSPAGQSRQYF.

The V call is TRBV6-4, the J call TRBJ2-3; 11 positions agree with TRBD2. Germline V gene data show CDR1 as MRHNA and CDR2 as SNTAGT. The CDR3 totals 15 residues. V dropped 3 bases and J dropped 2; count of bases not matched to a gene: 1. The CDR3 nucleotides read TGTGCCAGCAGTGAACTAGCGGGGGACACAGATACGCAGTATTTT. It translates to CASSELAGDTDTQYF.

This clone was counted a few times. The chain employs TRBV28 and TRBJ2-7, with TRBD2 matching 11 bases. CDR3 length: 16 amino acids. With 7 bases clipped from V and 7 bases from J, the junction kept 15 bases outside the gene matches. CDR1 MDHEN and CDR2 SYDVKM come from the germline V gene. CDR3 sequence reads: CASNPPGLAGGREQYF. In DNA, the CDR3 is TGTGCCAGCAACCCGCCGGGGCTAGCGGGAGGACGAGAGCAGTACTTC.

This clone is a singleton in its sample. V is TRBV28 and J is TRBJ2-7; TRBD1 matches at 7 bases. This CDR3 contains 15 residues. Germline loops: CDR1 MDHEN, CDR2 SYDVKM. J was trimmed by 3 bases and V by 5 bases; bases with no gene match: 10. DNA of the CDR3: TGTGCCAGCAGTCCACAGGGGTCCTTTTACTACGAGCAGTACTTC. Translating it yields CASSPQGSFYYEQYF.

The chain links TRBV27 to TRBJ2-5; D perhaps matches TRBD2 (6 bases). Germline CDR1 and CDR2: MNHEY and SMNVEV (reference sequence). The CDR3 is 14 amino acids. V was shortened by 4 bases and J by 5 bases, with 14 bases between the two germline ends. The CDR3 DNA reads TGTGCCAGCAGTTCTCATAGCGGTTTGGAGACCCAGTACTTC. It encodes CASSSHSGLETQYF.

V gene TRBV19 combines with J gene TRBJ1-1; 8 nucleotides agree with TRBD1. CDR1 is LNHDA, CDR2 SQIVND, per germline (reference sequence). Trimming cost V 4 bases and J 10 bases; bases outside gene matches: 5. This CDR3 region has 12 residues. The CDR3 sequence is CASSTGTGGAFF. DNA of the CDR3: TGTGCCAGTAGTACCGGGACAGGAGGAGCTTTCTTT.

The gene calls are TRBV27 and TRBJ2-1; TRBD2 agrees at 12 bases. Trimming at V came to 8 bases and at J to 7 bases, leaving 12 bases not matched to a gene. The germline gives CDR1 MNHEY, CDR2 SMNVEV (reference sequence). The CDR3 is 16 amino acids. CDR3 in amino acids: CASRGTSGSLGNEQFF. DNA of the CDR3: TGTGCCAGCCGGGGGACTAGCGGGTCCCTCGGGAATGAGCAGTTCTTC.